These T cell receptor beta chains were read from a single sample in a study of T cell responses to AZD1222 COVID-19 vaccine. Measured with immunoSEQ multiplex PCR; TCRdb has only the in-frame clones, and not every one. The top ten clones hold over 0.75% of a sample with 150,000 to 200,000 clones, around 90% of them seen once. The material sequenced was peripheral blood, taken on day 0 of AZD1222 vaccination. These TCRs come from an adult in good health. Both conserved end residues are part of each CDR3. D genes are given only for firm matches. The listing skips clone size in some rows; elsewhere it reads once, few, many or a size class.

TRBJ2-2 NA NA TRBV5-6 TGTGCCAGCAGCTTGGCGGGGGTAGGGGGCGCCGGCGGGGAGCTGTTTTTT CASSLAGVGGAGGELFF
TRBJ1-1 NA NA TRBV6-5 TGTGCCAGCAGCCTAGGGCCCCTCGGGGAAGCTTTCTTT CASSLGPLGEAFF
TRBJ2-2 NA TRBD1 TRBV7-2 TGTGCCAGCAGCTTAAAGGCAGGGGGCACCGGGGAGCTGTTTTTT CASSLKAGGTGELFF
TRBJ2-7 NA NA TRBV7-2 TGTGCCAGCAGCTTAGACCTTTCGTTCTGGCAGTACTTC CASSLDLSFWQYF
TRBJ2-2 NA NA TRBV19 TGTGCCAGTATAGGAGAAAGTTTGGTCACCGGGGAGCTGTTTTTT CASIGESLVTGELFF
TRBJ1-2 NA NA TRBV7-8 TGTGCCAGCAGCTTCCATCTTGGGGGGGGCTATGGCTACACCTTC CASSFHLGGGYGYTF
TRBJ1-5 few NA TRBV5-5 TGTGCCAGCAGCTCCGCCGAGTCGTGGCAGCCCCAGCATTTT CASSSAESWQPQHF
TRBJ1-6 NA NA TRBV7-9 TGTGCCAGCAGCGCTGTACGGGGCCAGTCACAAAATTCACCCCTCCACTTT CASSAVRGQSQNSPLHF
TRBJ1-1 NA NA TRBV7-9 TGTGCCAGCAGCGCAGGACCGGGGCGGCACACTGAAGCTTTCTTT CASSAGPGRHTEAFF
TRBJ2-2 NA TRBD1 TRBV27 TGTGCCAGCAGTTTTTACAGGGGGCTTGGATCGAACACCGGGGAGCTGTTTTTT CASSFYRGLGSNTGELFF
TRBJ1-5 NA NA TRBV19 TGTGCCAGTAGTATCGGGGGGTCCCGTCAGCCCCAGCATTTT CASSIGGSRQPQHF